This T cell receptor (beta chain) was documented in a study of CD8 T cells in Susac syndrome. V shed 0 bases and J shed 6 bases, with 14 bases lying between them. In germline, CDR1 is DFQATT, CDR2 SNEGSKA (reference sequence). The length of the CDR3 is 15 residues. Random-hexamer reverse transcription was applied to about 0.45 to 1 ug RNA. Across 54 Vbeta and 13 Jbeta, immunoSEQ multiplex PCR amplified TCR beta CDR3. TCRdb analysed the immunoSEQ multiplex PCR reads with MiXCR anew, one entry per CDR3 protein. The sample has around 140,000 distinct CDR3 sequences, approximately 93% seen once. From blood CD8+ and CD4+ T cells, the TCR beta chain was sequenced.

The chain combines TRBV20-1 with TRBJ2-2; D tentatively reads TRBD1 or TRBD2 (7 bases each). The sample taken for sequencing was CD4+ T cells from PBMCs. The receptor comes from a human donor in good health. CDR3 protein: CSARDGQGGSGELFF. For the CDR3, the DNA is TGCAGTGCTAGAGACGGGCAGGGGGGGTCCGGGGAGCTGTTTTTT.